This T cell receptor (beta chain) was observed in a study of OX40 agonist ivuxolimab in advanced cancers. Study summary: Patients received ivuxolimab, an intravenous treatment, every 2 weeks at 0.01 to 10 mg/kg. Every patient in dose escalation had hepatocellular carcinoma, melanoma, renal cell or head and neck cancer. Regarding the study as a whole: At 0.1 to 3.0 mg/kg and by week 6, clonal expansion occurred in CD4+ and CD8+ blood T cells. CD8+ T cells averaged more expanded clones than CD4+.

Some clones are missing from TCRdb's copy, which holds only in-frame ones; the method was immunoSEQ multiplex PCR. The data show tens of thousands of clones, around 94% seen once. With respect to this clone: The antigen remains undetermined.

Germline V lookup: CDR1 SQVTM, CDR2 ANQGSEA. The CDR3 covers 14 residues. The ends lost 8 bases at V and 6 bases at J; junction bases unmatched: 10. The gene calls are TRBV29-1 and TRBJ2-1; TRBD2 matches 10 bases. The sequenced sample was CD4+ or CD8+ T cells sorted from blood, obtained in a trial of the OX40 agonist ivuxolimab. The source of this sequence is an adult with an advanced solid tumor such as melanoma, head and neck, liver or kidney cancer. The CDR3 DNA is TGCAGCCTCCCACTAGCGGGAAGGCGCAATGAGCAGTTCTTC. Amino acid sequence: CSLPLAGRRNEQFF.